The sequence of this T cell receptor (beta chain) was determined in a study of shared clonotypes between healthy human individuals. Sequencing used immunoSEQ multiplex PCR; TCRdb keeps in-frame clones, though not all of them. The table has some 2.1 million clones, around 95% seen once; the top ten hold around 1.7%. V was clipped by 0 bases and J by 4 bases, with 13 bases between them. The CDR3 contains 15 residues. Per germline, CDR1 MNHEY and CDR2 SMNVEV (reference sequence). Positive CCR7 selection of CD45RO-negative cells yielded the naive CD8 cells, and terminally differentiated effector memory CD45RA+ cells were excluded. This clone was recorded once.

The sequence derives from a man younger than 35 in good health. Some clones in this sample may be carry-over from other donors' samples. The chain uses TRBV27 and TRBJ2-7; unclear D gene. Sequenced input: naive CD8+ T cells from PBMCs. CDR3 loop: CASSLSYGSWYEQYF. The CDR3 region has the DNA TGTGCCAGCAGTTTATCATACGGATCCTGGTACGAGCAGTACTTC.